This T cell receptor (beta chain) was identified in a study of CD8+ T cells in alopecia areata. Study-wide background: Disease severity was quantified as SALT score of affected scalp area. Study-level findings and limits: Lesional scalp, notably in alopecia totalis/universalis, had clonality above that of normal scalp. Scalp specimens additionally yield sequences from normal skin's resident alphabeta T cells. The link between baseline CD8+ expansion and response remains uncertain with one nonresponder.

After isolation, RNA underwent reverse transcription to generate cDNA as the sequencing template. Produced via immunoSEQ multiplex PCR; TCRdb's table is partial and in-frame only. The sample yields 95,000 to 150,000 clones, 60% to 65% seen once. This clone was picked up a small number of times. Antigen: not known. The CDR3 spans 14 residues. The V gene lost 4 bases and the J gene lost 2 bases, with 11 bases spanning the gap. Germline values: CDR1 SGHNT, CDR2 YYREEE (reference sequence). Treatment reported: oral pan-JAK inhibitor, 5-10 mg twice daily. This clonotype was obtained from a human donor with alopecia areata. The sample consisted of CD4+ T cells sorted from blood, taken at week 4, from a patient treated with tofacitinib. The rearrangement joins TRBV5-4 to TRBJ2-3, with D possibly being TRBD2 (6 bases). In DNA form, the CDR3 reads TGTGCCAGCAGCCCCGGACTATTCACAGATACGCAGTATTTT. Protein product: CASSPGLFTDTQYF.